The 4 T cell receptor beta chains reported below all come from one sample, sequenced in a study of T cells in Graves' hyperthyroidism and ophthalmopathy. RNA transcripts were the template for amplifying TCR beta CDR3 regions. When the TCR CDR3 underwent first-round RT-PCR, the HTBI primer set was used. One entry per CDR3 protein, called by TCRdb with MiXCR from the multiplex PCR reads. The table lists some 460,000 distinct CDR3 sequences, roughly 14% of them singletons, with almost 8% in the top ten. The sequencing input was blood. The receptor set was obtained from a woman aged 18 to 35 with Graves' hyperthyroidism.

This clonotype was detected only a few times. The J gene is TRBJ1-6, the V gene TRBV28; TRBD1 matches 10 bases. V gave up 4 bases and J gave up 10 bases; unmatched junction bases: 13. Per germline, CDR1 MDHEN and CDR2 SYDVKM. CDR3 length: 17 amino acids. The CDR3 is CASSSRSGQGSRSPLHF. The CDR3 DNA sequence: TGTGCCAGCAGTTCCCGGTCGGGACAGGGGAGTAGATCACCCCTCCACTTT.

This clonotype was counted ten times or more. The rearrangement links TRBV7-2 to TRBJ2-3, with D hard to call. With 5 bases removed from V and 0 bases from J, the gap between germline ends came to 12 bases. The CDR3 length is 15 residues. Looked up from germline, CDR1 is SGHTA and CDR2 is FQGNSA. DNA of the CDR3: TGTGCCAGCAGCACACGTACTCCTAGCACAGATACGCAGTATTTT. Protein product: CASSTRTPSTDTQYF.

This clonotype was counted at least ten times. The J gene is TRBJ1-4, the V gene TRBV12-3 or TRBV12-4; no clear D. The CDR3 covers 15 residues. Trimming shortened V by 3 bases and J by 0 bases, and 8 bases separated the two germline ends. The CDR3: CASSFTGTTNEKLFF. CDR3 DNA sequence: TGTGCCAGCAGTTTTACGGGGACAACTAATGAAAAACTGTTTTTT.

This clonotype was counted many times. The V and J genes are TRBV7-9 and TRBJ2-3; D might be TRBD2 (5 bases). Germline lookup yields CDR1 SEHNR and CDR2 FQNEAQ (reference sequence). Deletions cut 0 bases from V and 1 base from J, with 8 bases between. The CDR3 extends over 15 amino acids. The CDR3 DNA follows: TGTGCCAGCAGCTTAGCGGCAGCGGGCACAGATACGCAGTATTTT. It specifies CASSLAAAGTDTQYF.